This T cell receptor beta chain emerged from a study of beta chain features in type 1 diabetes. Study-level points and caveats: Among all four CD4+ subsets, Type 1 diabetes patients had TCRB CDR3s that were moderately but significantly shorter.

This clone came up a few times. Its antigen is unknown. Compared with germline, one end of the junction differs, possibly owing to a read error. The entirety of the isolated RNA underwent reverse transcription, so expressed TCRB transcripts were sequenced. Data came from immunoSEQ multiplex PCR; TCRdb stores just in-frame clones and leaves some out. This table has some 640,000 clones, about an eighth appearing once. This clonotype originated in a man between 18 and 35 years old with type 1 diabetes. Specimen: naive CD4+ T cells from blood.

The CDR3 here is CTSSSGQGTHEQYF. The CDR3 region has the DNA TGCACCAGCAGCTCCGGACAGGGTACCCACGAGCAGTACTTC. The rearrangement uses TRBV5-1 and TRBJ2-7; 8 nucleotides align to TRBD1. Germline assignment: CDR1 SGHRS and CDR2 YFSETQ. This CDR3 has 14 amino acids.